A selection of T cell receptor beta chains follows, all from one sample in a study of cytomegalovirus exposure and HLA in healthy donors. Method: immunoSEQ multiplex PCR; TCRdb's copy keeps in-frame clones and lacks some. The data show 210,000 or so clones, roughly four fifths seen once. The sequencing sample was made of PBMCs. These TCRs come from a woman in her 30s in good health and CMV-seropositive. Both conserved end residues are part of each CDR3. The D gene is left open where the match is weak. Clone size is shown for a subset of rows, as once, few, many or a class of expanded clone.

cdr3_aa cdr3_nt clone_size j_call v_call d_call
CASSKTGGWEKLFF TGTGCCAGCAGCAAAACAGGGGGGTGGGAAAAACTGTTTTTT few TRBJ1-4 TRBV7-2 TRBD1
CASSSGGGQETQYF TGCGCCAGCTCCTCCGGGGGGGGCCAAGAGACCCAGTACTTC . TRBJ2-5 TRBV5-1 TRBD2
CASSLWLAGGLRGGETQYF TGTGCCAGCAGCTTATGGTTAGCGGGAGGGCTGAGGGGAGGAGAGACCCAGTACTTC . TRBJ2-5 TRBV7-2 TRBD2
CASSYRGTSGQETQYF TGTGCCAGCAGTTACCGCGGGACTAGCGGACAAGAGACCCAGTACTTC . TRBJ2-5 TRBV6-5 TRBD2
CASSFDRGDGYTF TGTGCCAGCAGTTTTGACAGGGGGGACGGCTACACCTTC . TRBJ1-2 TRBV28 TRBD1
CASSPKQSGQFF TGTGCCAGCTCACCAAAACAATCTGGGCAGTTCTTC . TRBJ2-1 TRBV18 .
CASSGGTGPHRELFF TGTGCCAGTAGCGGAGGGACTGGGCCTCACCGGGAGCTGTTTTTT few TRBJ2-2 TRBV19 .
CASSQAQGTGANVLTF TGTGCCAGCAGCCAAGCGCAGGGGACTGGGGCCAACGTCCTGACTTTC . TRBJ2-6 TRBV4-2 .
CASSRGLAGLQETQYF TGTGCCAGTAGTAGAGGACTAGCGGGGTTACAAGAGACCCAGTACTTC . TRBJ2-5 TRBV19 TRBD2
CASRPFVGTGLIGYTF TGTGCCAGCAGACCTTTCGTCGGGACAGGGTTAATAGGCTACACCTTC once TRBJ1-2 TRBV2 TRBD1
CASSRTGEAFF TGTGCCAGCAGCCGGACAGGGGAAGCTTTCTTT . TRBJ1-1 TRBV5-8 TRBD1
CASSAGLAGGETQYF TGTGCCAGCAGCGCCGGACTAGCGGGGGGGGAGACCCAGTACTTC . TRBJ2-5 TRBV9 TRBD2
CASTPRTINQPQHF TGTGCCAGCACGCCTCGGACAATCAATCAGCCCCAGCATTTT few TRBJ1-5 TRBV28 .
CASSSGTSIYEQYF TGTGCCAGCAGTTCCGGGACTTCAATCTACGAGCAGTACTTC . TRBJ2-7 TRBV5-4 .
CASSLAGTASYQETQYF TGTGCCAGCAGCTTGGCTGGGACAGCTTCGTACCAAGAGACCCAGTACTTC . TRBJ2-5 TRBV5-6 TRBD1
CASSFQMQGGQPQHF TGTGCCAGCAGTTTCCAGATGCAGGGAGGCCAGCCCCAGCATTTT . TRBJ1-5 TRBV28 .
CASSFQTGGASEKLFF TGTGCCAGCAGTTTTCAAACAGGGGGCGCGAGTGAAAAACTGTTTTTT few TRBJ1-4 TRBV28 TRBD1
CASSNRGEGEQYF TGTGCCAGCAGTAACCGGGGGGAGGGGGAGCAGTACTTC . TRBJ2-7 TRBV28 TRBD2
CSVEGTGVGYGYTF TGCAGCGTTGAAGGGACAGGGGTGGGCTATGGCTACACCTTC once TRBJ1-2 TRBV29-1 TRBD1
CASTTGLAYEQYF TGTGCCAGCACGACAGGGCTGGCCTACGAGCAGTACTTC . TRBJ2-7 TRBV28 TRBD1
CASSPGQGRKNEQFF TGTGCCAGCAGCCCGGGACAGGGACGTAAAAATGAGCAGTTCTTC . TRBJ2-1 TRBV7-2 TRBD1
CSVPLGGNYGYTF TGCAGCGTCCCCCTGGGGGGAAACTATGGCTACACCTTC . TRBJ1-2 TRBV29-1 .
CASSFQGPSYEQYF TGTGCCAGCAGCTTCCAGGGGCCCTCCTACGAGCAGTACTTC . TRBJ2-7 TRBV7-9 .
CASSSKKLPGPRRVGELFF TGTGCCAGCAGCTCGAAAAAACTCCCGGGCCCCCGGAGGGTTGGGGAGCTGTTTTTT . TRBJ2-2 TRBV13 .
CASSRQGVYGYTF TGTGCCAGCAGCCGACAGGGCGTCTATGGCTACACCTTC once TRBJ1-2 TRBV6-5 TRBD1